This T cell receptor beta chain derives from a study of technical replicates of blood from a handful of donors. CDR3 length: 15 amino acids. Germline V gene lookup returns CDR1 SGHNT and CDR2 YYREEE (reference sequence). Trimming cost V 4 bases and J 1 base, with 13 bases left between them. Profiled with immunoSEQ multiplex PCR; TCRdb holds only in-frame clones, not every one. The data show fewer than 85,000 clones, about 94% seen once. Sequences were obtained from T cells isolated from PBMCs. This TCR derives from a human donor in good health. The V call is TRBV5-4, the J call TRBJ2-3; D is perhaps TRBD2 (7 bases). The CDR3 bases are TGTGCCAGCAGCCCCTGGCGGGGGCGCACAGATACGCAGTATTTT. Translation: CASSPWRGRTDTQYF.